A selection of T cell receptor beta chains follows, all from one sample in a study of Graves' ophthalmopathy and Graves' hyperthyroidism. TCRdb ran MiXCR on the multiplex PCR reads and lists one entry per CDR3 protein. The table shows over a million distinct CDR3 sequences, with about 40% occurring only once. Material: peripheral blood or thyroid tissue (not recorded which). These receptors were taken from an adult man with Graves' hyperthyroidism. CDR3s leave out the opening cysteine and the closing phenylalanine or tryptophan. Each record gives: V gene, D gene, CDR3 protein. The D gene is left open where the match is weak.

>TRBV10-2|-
ASSESVGNQPQH
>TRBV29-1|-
SVSGGMNTEAF
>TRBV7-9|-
ASSSSAIPGDSNQPQH
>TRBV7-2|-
ASSYGDS
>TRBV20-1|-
SASQTYEQG
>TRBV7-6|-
ASSSVEDQPQH
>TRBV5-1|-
ASSLTIRSTGELF
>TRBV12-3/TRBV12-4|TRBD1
ASSTGASSPLH
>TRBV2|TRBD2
AVQGGTSGGLFEQY
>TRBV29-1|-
SAGLVLDQETQY
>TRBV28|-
ASSPSIEQY
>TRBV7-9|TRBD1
ASSPTGVSQPQH
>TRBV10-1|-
ASSEYSDGRLPETQY
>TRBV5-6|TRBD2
ASSYISGGFSYEQY
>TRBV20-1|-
SARPTIYNSPLH
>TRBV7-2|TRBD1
ASSDGTGGLYEQY
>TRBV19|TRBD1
ASSAPGQGFAEQY
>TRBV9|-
ASSVATETFWGYGYT
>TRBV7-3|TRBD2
ASSLSPGGRLHEQY
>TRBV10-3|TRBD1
AISDPRDRGRQY
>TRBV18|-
ASSPNESRNSPLH
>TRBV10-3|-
AISESHGSPQH
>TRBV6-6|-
ASSPWTKSFGYT
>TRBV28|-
ASSNGQPGVYEQY
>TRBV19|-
ASSMGPTNTEAF
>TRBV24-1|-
ATSDLSGSTDTQY
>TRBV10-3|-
AISEPTALNTEAF
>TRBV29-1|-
SVVGNTEAF
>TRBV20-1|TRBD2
SARDPWTSGATDTQY
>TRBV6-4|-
ASRWASTNEKLF
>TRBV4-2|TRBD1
ASSRGQGEEQY
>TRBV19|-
ASSIGGADIYEQY
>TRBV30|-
AWEPGDSPLH
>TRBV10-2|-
ASSVSLQGYYGYT
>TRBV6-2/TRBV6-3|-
ASSYAVRVTRDSPLH
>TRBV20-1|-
SARATGLNYEQY
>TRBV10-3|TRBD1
AISEAGTGHYGYT
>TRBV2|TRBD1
ASSEAGTGGNSPLH
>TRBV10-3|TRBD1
AISGQGAHEQY
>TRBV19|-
ASRRDSEAF
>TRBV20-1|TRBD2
SARGTSGTPAYEQY
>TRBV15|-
ATSRVDQPQY